Listed here is a single T cell receptor beta chain. Per germline, CDR1 SQVTM and CDR2 ANQGSEA. The CDR3 contains 11 residues. V lost 7 bases, J lost 8 bases, and 7 bases stayed unmatched. The data were obtained in a study of blood T cell repertoires in COVID-19. Study summary: Collection of acute and convalescent COVID-19 samples took place in the United States, Italy and Spain. T cells, B-cell-depleted T cells, or PBMCs provided the cDNA or gDNA that served as material.

In the original analysis: Amplification of reference gene primers was used by the study to estimate nucleated cell counts. The table came from immunoSEQ multiplex PCR; TCRdb's copy has only in-frame clones and leaves some out. V and J calls and clone size are copied from that table; D and trimming were computed from the DNA. The sample carries a few hundred thousand clones, about 83% recorded once. Sequenced input: peripheral blood. This TCR was recovered from a man older than 75 with acute or convalescent COVID-19. This chain connects TRBV29-1 to TRBJ1-2; 7 nucleotides align to TRBD1. The CDR3 loop is CSGGGAGGYTF. CDR3 coding DNA: TGCAGCGGAGGGGGCGCAGGGGGCTACACCTTC.